This TCR beta chain is drawn from a study of T cell responses to AZD1222 COVID-19 vaccine. The germline CDR1 and CDR2 sequences are SGHRS and YFSETQ. The CDR3 extends over 13 amino acids. Notes on the study in general: Repertoires were obtained solely post-peak T cell response. Females made up more of the donors, who were largely white British, and clonal diversity may have come out too low.

The table came from immunoSEQ multiplex PCR; TCRdb's copy has only in-frame clones and leaves some out. The sample has tens of thousands of clones, about 72% seen once. In regard to this clone: No antigen is known for it.

The TCR comes from an adult in good health. Sequencing was performed on peripheral blood, taken on day 0 of AZD1222 vaccination. This chain links TRBV5-1 with TRBJ2-7; 13 bases are shared with TRBD2. The CDR3 nucleotides read TGCGCGAGCCGGACTAGCGGGAGTGGCGAGCAGTACTTC. Translated: CASRTSGSGEQYF. Variable domain in full (rest from reference TRBV5-1 and TRBJ2-7): KAGVTQTPRYLIKTRGQQVTLSCSPISGHRSVSWYQQTPGQGLQFLFEYFSETQRNKGNFPGRFSGRQFSNSRSEMNVSTLELGDSALYLCASRTSGSGEQYFGPGTRLTVT.